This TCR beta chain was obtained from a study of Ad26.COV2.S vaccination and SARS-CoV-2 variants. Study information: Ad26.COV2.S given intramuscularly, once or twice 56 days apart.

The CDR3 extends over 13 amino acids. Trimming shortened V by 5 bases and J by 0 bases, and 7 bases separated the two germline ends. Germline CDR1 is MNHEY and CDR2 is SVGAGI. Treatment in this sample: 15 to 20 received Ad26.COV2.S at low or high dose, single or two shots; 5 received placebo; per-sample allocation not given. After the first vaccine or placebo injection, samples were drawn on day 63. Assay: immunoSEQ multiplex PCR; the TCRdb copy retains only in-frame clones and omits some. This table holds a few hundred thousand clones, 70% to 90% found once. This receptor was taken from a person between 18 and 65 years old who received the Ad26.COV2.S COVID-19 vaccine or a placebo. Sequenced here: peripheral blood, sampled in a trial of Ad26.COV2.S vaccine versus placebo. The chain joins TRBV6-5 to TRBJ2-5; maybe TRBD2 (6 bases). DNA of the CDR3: TGTGCCAGCAGTCGCGGGGACCAAGAGACCCAGTACTTC. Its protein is CASSRGDQETQYF.